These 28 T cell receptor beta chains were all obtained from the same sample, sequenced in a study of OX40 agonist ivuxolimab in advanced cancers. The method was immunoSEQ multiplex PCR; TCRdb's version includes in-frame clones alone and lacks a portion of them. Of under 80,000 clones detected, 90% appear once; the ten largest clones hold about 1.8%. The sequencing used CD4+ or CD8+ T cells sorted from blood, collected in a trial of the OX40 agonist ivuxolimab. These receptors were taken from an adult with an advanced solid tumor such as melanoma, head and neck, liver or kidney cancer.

The DNA for the CDR3 is TGTGCCAGCAGCCTGGACAGGATAGCTAACTATGGCTACACCTTC. Translating it yields CASSLDRIANYGYTF. The chain joins TRBV7-8 to TRBJ1-2, with 7 positions matching TRBD1. CDR1 SGHVS and CDR2 FQNEAQ come from the germline V gene. V gave up 5 bases and J gave up 0 bases; unmatched junction bases: 6. The CDR3 is 15 residues long.

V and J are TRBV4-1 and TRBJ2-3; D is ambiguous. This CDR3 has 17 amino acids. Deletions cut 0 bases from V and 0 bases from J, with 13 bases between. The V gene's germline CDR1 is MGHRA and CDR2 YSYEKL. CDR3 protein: CASSQEWVAESTDTQYF. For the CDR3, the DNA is TGCGCCAGCAGCCAAGAGTGGGTAGCTGAGAGCACAGATACGCAGTATTTT.

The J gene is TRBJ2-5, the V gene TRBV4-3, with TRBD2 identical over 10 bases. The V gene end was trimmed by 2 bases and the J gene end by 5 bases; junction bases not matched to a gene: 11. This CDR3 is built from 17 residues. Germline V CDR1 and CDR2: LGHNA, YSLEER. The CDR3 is CASSQQAAGGPLETQYF. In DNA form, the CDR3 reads TGCGCCAGCAGCCAACAGGCAGCGGGGGGGCCGTTGGAGACCCAGTACTTC.

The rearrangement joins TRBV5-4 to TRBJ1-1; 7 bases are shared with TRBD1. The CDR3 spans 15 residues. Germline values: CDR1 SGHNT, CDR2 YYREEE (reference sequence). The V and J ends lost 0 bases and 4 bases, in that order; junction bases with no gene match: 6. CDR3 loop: CASSLGVTGATEAFF. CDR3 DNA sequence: TGTGCCAGCAGCTTGGGGGTCACAGGGGCCACTGAAGCTTTCTTT.

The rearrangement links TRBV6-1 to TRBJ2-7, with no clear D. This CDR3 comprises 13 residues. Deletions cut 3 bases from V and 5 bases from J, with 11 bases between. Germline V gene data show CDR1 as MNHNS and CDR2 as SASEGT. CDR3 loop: CASSDPAEDEQYF. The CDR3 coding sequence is TGTGCCAGCAGTGACCCGGCCGAAGACGAGCAGTACTTC.

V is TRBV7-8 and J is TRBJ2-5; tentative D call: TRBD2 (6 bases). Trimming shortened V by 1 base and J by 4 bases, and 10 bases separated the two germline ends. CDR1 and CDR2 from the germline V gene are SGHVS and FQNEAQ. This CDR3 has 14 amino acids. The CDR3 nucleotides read TGTGCCAGCAGCTTAGGGGCGGGGACAGAGACCCAGTACTTC. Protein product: CASSLGAGTETQYF.

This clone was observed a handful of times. This CDR3 is CASSPGPTAGARNEQFF. The CDR3 nucleotides read TGTGCCAGCAGCCCCGGTCCGACGGCGGGAGCCAGGAATGAGCAGTTCTTC. The rearrangement joins TRBV7-8 to TRBJ2-1; TRBD2 aligns across 7 bases. V shed 5 bases and J 7 bases; nucleotides not matched to a gene: 17. Germline V gene data show CDR1 as SGHVS and CDR2 as FQNEAQ. The CDR3 is 17 amino acids.

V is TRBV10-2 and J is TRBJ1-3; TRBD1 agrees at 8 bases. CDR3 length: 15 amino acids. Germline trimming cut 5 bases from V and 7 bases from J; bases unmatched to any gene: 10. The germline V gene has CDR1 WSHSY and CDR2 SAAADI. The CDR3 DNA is TGCGCCAGCAGTCCCCCCGGGACAGGTACCAACACCATATATTTT. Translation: CASSPPGTGTNTIYF.

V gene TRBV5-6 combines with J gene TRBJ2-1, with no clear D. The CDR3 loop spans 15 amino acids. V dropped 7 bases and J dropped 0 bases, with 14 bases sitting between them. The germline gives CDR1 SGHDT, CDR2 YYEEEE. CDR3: CASLLPPSSYNEQFF. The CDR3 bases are TGTGCCAGCTTGTTACCCCCGAGCTCCTACAATGAGCAGTTCTTC.

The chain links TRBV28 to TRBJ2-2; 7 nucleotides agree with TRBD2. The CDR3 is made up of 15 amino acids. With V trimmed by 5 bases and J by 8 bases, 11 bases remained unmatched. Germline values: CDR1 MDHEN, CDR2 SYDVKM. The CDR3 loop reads CASSPHGGVGGELFF. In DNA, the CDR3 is TGTGCCAGCAGTCCCCATGGGGGGGTAGGAGGGGAGCTGTTTTTT.

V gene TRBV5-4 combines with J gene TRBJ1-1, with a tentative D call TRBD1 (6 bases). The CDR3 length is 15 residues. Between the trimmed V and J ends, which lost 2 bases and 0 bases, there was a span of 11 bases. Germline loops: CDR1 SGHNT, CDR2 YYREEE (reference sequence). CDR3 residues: CASSFLGALNTEAFF. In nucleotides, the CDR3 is TGTGCCAGCAGCTTCTTGGGGGCCCTGAACACTGAAGCTTTCTTT. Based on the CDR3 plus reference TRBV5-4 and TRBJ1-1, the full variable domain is ETGVTQSPTHLIKTRGQQVTLRCSSQSGHNTVSWYQQALGQGPQFIFQYYREEENGRGNFPPRFSGLQFPNYSSELNVNALELDDSALYLCASSFLGALNTEAFFGQGTRLTVV.

CDR3 amino acids: CASSAGGSGANVLTF. CDR3 DNA: TGTGCCAGCAGTGCTGGGGGTTCCGGGGCCAACGTCCTGACTTTC. The chain has TRBV2 and TRBJ2-6; tentatively, D is TRBD1 or TRBD2 (5 bases each). V lost 4 bases and J 4 bases, leaving 11 bases between the germline ends. This CDR3 has 15 amino acids. The germline CDR1 and CDR2 sequences are SNHLY and FYNNEI.

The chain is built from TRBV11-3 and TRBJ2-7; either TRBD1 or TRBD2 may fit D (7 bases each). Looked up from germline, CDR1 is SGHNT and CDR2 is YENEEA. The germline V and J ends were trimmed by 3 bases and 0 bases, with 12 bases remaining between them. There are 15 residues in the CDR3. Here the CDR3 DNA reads TGTGCCAGCAGCTTCCAGGGGGGGTTCTCCTACGAGCAGTACTTC. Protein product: CASSFQGGFSYEQYF.

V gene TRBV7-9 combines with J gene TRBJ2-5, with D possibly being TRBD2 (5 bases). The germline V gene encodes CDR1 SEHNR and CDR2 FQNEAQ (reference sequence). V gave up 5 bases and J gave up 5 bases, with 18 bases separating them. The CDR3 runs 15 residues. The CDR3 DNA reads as TGTGCCAGCAGCCTTAGGGCCCAAACGGGGGAGACCCAGTACTTC. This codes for CASSLRAQTGETQYF.

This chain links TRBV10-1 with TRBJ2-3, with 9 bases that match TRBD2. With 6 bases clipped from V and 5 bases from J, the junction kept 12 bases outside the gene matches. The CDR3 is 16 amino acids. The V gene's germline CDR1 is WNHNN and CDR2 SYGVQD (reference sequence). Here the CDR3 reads CASSGRLAGAEDTQYF. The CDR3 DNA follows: TGCGCCAGCAGCGGACGTTTAGCGGGAGCGGAAGATACGCAGTATTTT.

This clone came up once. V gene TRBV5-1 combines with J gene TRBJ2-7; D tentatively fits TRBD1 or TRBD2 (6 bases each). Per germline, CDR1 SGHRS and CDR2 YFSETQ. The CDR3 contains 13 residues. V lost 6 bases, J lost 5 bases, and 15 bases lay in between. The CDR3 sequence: CASMERGDDEQYF. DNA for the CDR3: TGCGCCAGCATGGAGAGGGGGGATGACGAGCAGTACTTC.

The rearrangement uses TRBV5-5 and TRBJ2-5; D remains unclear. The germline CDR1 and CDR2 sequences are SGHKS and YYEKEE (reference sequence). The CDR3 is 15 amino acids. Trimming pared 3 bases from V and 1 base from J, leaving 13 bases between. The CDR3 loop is CASSSTGWTQETQYF. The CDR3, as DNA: TGTGCCAGCAGCTCCACCGGGTGGACCCAAGAGACCCAGTACTTC.

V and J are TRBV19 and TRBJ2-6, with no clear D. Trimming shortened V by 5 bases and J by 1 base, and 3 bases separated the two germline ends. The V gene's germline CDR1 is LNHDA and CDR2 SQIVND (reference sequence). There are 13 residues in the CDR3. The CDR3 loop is CASSLSGANVLTF. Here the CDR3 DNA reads TGTGCCAGTAGTCTATCTGGGGCCAACGTCCTGACTTTC.

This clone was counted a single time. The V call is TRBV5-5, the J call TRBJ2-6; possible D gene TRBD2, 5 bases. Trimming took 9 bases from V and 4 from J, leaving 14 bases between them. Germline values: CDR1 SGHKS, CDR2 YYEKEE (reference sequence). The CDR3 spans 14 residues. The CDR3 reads CATAPGWGANVLTF. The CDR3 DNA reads TGTGCCACCGCCCCGGGATGGGGGGCCAACGTCCTGACTTTC.

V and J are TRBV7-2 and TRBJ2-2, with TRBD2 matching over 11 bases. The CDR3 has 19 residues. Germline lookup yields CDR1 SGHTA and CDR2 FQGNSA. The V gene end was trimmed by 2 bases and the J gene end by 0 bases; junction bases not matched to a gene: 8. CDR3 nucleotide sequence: TGTGCCAGCAGCTTACGACCACTAGCGGGGGTTACGAACACCGGGGAGCTGTTTTTT. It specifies CASSLRPLAGVTNTGELFF.

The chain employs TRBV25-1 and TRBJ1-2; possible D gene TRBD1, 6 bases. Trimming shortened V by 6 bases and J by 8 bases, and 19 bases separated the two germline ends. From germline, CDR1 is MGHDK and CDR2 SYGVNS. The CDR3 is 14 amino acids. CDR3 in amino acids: CASSQVSGAGGYTF. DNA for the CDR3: TGTGCCAGCAGCCAGGTGTCGGGGGCAGGCGGCTACACCTTC.

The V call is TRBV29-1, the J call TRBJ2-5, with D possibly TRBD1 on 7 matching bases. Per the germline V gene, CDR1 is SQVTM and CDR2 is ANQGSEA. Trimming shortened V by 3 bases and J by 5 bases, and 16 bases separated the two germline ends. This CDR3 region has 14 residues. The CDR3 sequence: CSVEGPSGGETQYF. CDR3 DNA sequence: TGCAGCGTTGAGGGGCCATCAGGGGGGGAGACCCAGTACTTC.

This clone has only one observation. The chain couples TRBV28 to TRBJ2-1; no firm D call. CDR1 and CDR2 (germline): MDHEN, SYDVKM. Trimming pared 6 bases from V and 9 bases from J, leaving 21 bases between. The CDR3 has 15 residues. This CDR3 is CASSLPPLESTEQFF. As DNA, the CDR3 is TGTGCCAGCAGCCTCCCGCCCCTAGAGTCCACTGAGCAGTTCTTC.

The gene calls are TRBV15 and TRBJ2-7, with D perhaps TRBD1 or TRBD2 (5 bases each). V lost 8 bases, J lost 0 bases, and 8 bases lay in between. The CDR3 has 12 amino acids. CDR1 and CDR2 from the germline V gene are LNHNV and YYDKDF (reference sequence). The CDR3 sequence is CATGDGSYEQYF. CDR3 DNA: TGTGCCACCGGGGACGGCTCCTACGAGCAGTACTTC. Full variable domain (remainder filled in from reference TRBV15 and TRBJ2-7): DAMVIQNPRYQVTQFGKPVTLSCSQTLNHNVMYWYQQKSSQAPKLLFHYYDKDFNNEADTPDNFQSRRPNTSFCFLDIRSPGLGDTAMYLCATGDGSYEQYFGPGTRLTVT.

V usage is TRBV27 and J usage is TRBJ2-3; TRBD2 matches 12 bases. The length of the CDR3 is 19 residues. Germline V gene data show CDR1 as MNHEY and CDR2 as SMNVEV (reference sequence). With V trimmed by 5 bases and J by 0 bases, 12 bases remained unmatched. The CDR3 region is CASSPELAGGSFSTDTQYF. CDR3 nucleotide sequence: TGTGCCAGCAGTCCAGAACTAGCGGGGGGCTCGTTCAGCACAGATACGCAGTATTTT.

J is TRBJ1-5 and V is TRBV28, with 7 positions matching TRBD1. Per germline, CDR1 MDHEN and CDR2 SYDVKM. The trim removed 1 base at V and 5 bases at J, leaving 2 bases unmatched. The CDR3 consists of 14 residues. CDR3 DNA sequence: TGTGCCAGCAGTTTATTCCAGGGGGATCAGCCCCAGCATTTT. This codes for CASSLFQGDQPQHF. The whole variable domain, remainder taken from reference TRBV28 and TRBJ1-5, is DVKVTQSSRYLVKRTGEKVFLECVQDMDHENMFWYRQDPGLGLRLIYFSYDVKMKEKGDIPEGYSVSREKKERFSLILESASTNQTSMYLCASSLFQGDQPQHFGDGTRLSIL.

CDR3: CASSVWVEGRRAQYF. CDR3 DNA: TGTGCCAGTAGTGTCTGGGTTGAGGGGCGTCGAGCGCAGTATTTT. This chain joins TRBV19 and TRBJ2-3; perhaps D is TRBD1 or TRBD2 (5 bases each). The CDR3 is made up of 15 amino acids. Trimming cost V 5 bases and J 10 bases, with 22 bases left between them. Germline CDR1 LNHDA, CDR2 SQIVND (reference sequence).

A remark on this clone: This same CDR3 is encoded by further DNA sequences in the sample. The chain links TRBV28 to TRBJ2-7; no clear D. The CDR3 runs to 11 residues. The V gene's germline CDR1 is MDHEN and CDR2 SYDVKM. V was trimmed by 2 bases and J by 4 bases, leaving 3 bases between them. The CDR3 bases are TGTGCCAGCAGTTTAGGATACGAGCAGTACTTC. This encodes CASSLGYEQYF.